This record covers a single T cell receptor (beta chain). Its target is unknown. Germline V gene data show CDR1 as MDHEN and CDR2 as SYDVKM. Trimming removed 1 base from V and 6 bases from J; junction bases left unmatched: 8. CDR3 size: 17 residues. The time point is: recipient sample about 28 days before transplant, after cytoreduction. Samples: about 28 days before transplant, then days 30, 100 and 180 after. Repertoires were generated with immunoSEQ multiplex PCR, while TCRdb's copy carries only in-frame clones and drops some. The sample carries some 76,000 clones, less than 96% recorded once. These data originate in a study of T cell clonotyping in hematopoietic cell transplantation. The study, taken as a whole, reports: At the given depth, recipient repertoires were over 95% de novo clonotypes. No sorting was done, leaving CD4 and CD8 contributions mixed. After transplant, recipient diversity fell while pathologically expanded clonotypes grew through day 180.

The chain is built from TRBV28 and TRBJ1-6; 8 nucleotides agree with TRBD1. The starting material was peripheral blood mononuclear cells, obtained before stem cell transplant. The sequence was obtained from a woman aged 45 to 65 with acute myeloid leukemia. Some clones in this sample may be carry-over from other donors' samples. The CDR3: CASSLFLDRGANSPLHF. The CDR3 nucleotides read TGTGCCAGCAGTTTATTCCTCGACAGGGGAGCTAATTCACCCCTCCACTTT.